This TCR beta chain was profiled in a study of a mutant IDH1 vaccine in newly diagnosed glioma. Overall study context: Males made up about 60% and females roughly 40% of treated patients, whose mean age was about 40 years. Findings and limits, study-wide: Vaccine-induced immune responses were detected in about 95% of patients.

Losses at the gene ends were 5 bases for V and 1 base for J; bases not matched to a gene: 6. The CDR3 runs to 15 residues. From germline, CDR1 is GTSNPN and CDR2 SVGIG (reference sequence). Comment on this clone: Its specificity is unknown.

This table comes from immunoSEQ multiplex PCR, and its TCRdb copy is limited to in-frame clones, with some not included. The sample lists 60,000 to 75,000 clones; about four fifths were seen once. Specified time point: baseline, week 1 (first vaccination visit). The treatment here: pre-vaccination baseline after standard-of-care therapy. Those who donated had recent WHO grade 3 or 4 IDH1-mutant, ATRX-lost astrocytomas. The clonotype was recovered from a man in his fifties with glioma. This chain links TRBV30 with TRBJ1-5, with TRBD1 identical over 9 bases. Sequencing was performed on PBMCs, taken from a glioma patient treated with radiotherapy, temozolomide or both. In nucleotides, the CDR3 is TGTGCCTGGTCACCGGGACAGGGAAGCAATCAGCCCCAGCATTTT. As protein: CAWSPGQGSNQPQHF.